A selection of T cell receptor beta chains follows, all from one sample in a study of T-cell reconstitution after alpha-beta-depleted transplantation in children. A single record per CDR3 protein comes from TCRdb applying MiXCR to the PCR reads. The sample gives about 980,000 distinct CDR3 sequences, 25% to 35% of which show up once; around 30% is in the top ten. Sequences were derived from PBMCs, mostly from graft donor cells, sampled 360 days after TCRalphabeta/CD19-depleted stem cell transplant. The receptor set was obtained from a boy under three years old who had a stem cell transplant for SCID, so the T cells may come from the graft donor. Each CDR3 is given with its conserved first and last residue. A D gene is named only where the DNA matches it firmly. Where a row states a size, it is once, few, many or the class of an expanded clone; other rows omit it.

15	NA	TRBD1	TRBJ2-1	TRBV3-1	CASSLGTGSRNEQFF	TGTGCCAGCAGCCTCGGGACAGGGAGTAGGAATGAGCAGTTCTTC
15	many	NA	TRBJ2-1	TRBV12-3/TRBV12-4	CASSPGEQLYNEQFF	TGTGCCAGCAGCCCTGGGGAACAACTCTACAATGAGCAGTTCTTC
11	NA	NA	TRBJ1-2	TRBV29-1	CSVPTNYGYTF	TGCAGCGTCCCCACTAACTATGGCTACACCTTC
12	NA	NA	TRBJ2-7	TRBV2	CASNRANYEQYF	TGTGCCAGCAACAGGGCTAACTACGAGCAGTACTTC
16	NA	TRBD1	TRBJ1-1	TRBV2	CASSHGDLQGAGEAFF	TGTGCCAGCAGCCATGGAGACCTACAGGGGGCGGGTGAAGCTTTCTTT
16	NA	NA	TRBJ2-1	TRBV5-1	CASSLYPGTPYNEQFF	TGCGCCAGCAGCTTGTACCCCGGGACCCCCTACAATGAGCAGTTCTTC
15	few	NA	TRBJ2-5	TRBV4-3	CASSQALWYQETQYF	TGCGCCAGCAGCCAAGCCCTTTGGTACCAAGAGACCCAGTACTTC
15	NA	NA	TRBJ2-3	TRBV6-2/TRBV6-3	CASSSWGSGSDTQYF	TGTGCCAGCAGTTCTTGGGGCTCCGGCTCAGATACGCAGTATTTT
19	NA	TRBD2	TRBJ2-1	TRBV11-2	CASSLFPPVWGGERNEQFF	TGTGCCAGCAGCTTATTTCCTCCCGTCTGGGGGGGGGAGAGGAATGAGCAGTTCTTC
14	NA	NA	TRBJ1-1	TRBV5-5	CASSEYEINTEAFF	TGTGCCAGCAGCGAGTACGAGATAAACACTGAAGCTTTCTTT
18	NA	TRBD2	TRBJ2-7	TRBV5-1	CASSPYTTSGGDNYEQYF	TGCGCCAGCAGCCCTTACACGACTAGCGGGGGAGATAACTACGAGCAGTACTTC
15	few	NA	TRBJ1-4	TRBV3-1	CASSPREVVEEKLFF	TGTGCCAGCAGCCCCAGGGAGGTGGTGGAAGAAAAACTGTTTTTT
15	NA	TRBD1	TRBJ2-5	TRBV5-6	CASRLESARGETQYF	TGTGCCAGCAGGCTGGAGTCTGCCAGGGGGGAGACCCAGTACTTC
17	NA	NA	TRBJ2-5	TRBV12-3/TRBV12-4	CASSSTTGNPGRETQYF	TGTGCCAGCAGTTCCACAACAGGAAACCCCGGGCGAGAGACCCAGTACTTC
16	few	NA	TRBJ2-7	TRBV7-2	CASSLVVGGPRDEQYF	TGTGCCAGCAGCTTAGTCGTGGGGGGGCCGCGGGACGAGCAGTACTTC
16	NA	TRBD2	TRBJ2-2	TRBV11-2	CASSWGRGGPTGELFF	TGTGCCAGCAGCTGGGGGCGGGGGGGCCCAACCGGGGAGCTGTTTTTT
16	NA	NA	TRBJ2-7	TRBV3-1	CASSPTTGSPAYEQYF	TGTGCCAGCAGCCCCACAACAGGGTCCCCCGCCTACGAGCAGTACTTC
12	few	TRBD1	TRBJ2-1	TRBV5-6	CASSPRGYEQFF	TGTGCCAGCAGTCCCAGGGGGTACGAGCAGTTCTTC
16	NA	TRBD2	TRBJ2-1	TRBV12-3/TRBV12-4	CASSSAGLEPYNEQFF	TGTGCCAGCAGCTCCGCGGGACTAGAGCCTTACAATGAGCAGTTCTTC
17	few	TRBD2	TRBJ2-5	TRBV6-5	CASSYGVVRGAQETQYF	TGTGCCAGCAGTTACGGGGTTGTGCGGGGGGCCCAAGAGACCCAGTACTTC
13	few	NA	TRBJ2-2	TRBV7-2	CATSRAFGGELFF	TGTGCCACCTCGAGGGCTTTCGGCGGGGAGCTGTTTTTT
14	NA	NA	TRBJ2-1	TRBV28	CASSSRDLSNEQFF	TGTGCCAGCAGTTCACGTGACCTCTCCAATGAGCAGTTCTTC
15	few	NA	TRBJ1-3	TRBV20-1	CSASPDSVSGNTIYF	TGCAGTGCTAGTCCTGACAGCGTCTCTGGAAACACCATATATTTT
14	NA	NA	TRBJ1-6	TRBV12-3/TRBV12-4	CASRTGTPPSPLHF	TGTGCCAGCAGGACCGGGACCCCTCCTTCACCCCTCCACTTT
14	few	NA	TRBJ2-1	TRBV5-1	CASSLSTGWNEQFF	TGCGCCAGCAGCTTGAGTACAGGGTGGAATGAGCAGTTCTTC
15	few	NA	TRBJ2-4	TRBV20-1	CSARPDRLAKNIQYF	TGCAGTGCTAGACCAGACAGGCTGGCCAAAAACATTCAGTACTTC
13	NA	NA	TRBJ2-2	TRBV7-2	CASSSETSGELFF	TGTGCCAGCAGCTCCGAAACTAGCGGGGAGCTGTTTTTT
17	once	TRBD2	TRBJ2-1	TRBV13	CASTSERGLAGGSEQFF	TGTGCCAGCACCTCCGAGAGGGGACTAGCGGGGGGGAGTGAGCAGTTCTTC
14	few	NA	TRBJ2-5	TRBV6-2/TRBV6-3	CASSPLAALETQYF	TGTGCCAGCAGCCCTCTCGCGGCCCTAGAGACCCAGTACTTC
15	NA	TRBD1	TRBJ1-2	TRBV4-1	CASSQDYPGGNGYTF	TGCGCCAGCAGCCAAGATTACCCAGGGGGCAATGGCTACACCTTC
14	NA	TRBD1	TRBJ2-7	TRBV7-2	CASRGTGGAYEQYF	TGTGCCAGCAGAGGAACAGGGGGCGCGTACGAGCAGTACTTC
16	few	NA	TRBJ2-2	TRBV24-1	CATSDLVEGMAGELFF	TGTGCCACCAGTGATTTGGTGGAGGGGATGGCCGGGGAGCTGTTTTTT
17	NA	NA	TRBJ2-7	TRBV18	CASSPRLQGPTEREQYF	TGTGCCAGCTCACCCCGACTACAGGGTCCCACGGAGAGGGAGCAGTACTTC
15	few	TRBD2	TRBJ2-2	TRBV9	CASSVSGRDTGELFF	TGTGCCAGCAGCGTTTCAGGGAGGGACACCGGGGAGCTGTTTTTT
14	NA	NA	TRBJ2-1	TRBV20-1	CSARPLDPYNEQFF	TGCAGTGCTAGGCCCCTAGACCCCTACAATGAGCAGTTCTTC
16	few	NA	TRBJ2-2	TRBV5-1	CASRSNPNAFTGELFF	TGCGCCAGCAGATCAAACCCCAACGCTTTCACCGGGGAGCTGTTTTTT
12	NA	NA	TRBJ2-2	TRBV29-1	CSGGWNTGELFF	TGCAGCGGGGGTTGGAACACCGGGGAGCTGTTTTTT